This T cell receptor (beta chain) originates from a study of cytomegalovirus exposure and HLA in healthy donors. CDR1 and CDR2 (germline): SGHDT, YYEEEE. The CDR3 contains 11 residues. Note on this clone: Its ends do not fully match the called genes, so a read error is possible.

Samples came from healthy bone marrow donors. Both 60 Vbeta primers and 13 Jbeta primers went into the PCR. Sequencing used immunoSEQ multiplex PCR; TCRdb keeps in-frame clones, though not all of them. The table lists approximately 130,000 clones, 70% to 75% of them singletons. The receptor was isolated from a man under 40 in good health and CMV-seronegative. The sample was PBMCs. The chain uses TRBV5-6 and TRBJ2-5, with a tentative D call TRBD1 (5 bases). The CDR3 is CASSSRVSEDF. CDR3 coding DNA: TGTGCCAGCAGCTCCAGGGTCTCCGAGGACTTC.